One sample yielded the 5 T cell receptor beta chains listed below, sequenced in a study of T-cell reconstitution after alpha-beta-depleted transplantation in children. It was with unique molecular identifiers that the TCRbeta library was prepared. MiXCR, run by TCRdb on the PCR reads, gives a single entry per CDR3 protein. The top ten hold approximately 34% of the sample, which has some 200,000 distinct CDR3 sequences, around 9.2% seen once. This specimen consisted of PBMCs, mostly from graft donor cells, obtained 360 days after TCRalphabeta/CD19-depleted stem cell transplant. These receptors originate from a male patient under 10 years old who had a stem cell transplant for acute myeloid leukemia, so the T cells may come from the graft donor.

Here the CDR3 reads CASSKTGGYEQYF. As DNA, the CDR3 is TGCGCCAGCAGCAAAACAGGGGGCTACGAGCAGTACTTC. This chain joins TRBV5-1 and TRBJ2-7; TRBD1 matches at 8 bases. V lost 4 bases, J lost 3 bases, and 3 bases stayed unmatched. Germline V lookup: CDR1 SGHRS, CDR2 YFSETQ. This CDR3 comprises 13 residues.

On this clonotype: An end of the junction does not agree with germline; a read error may underlie this. The chain carries TRBV20-1 and TRBJ2-5; 8 bases are shared with TRBD1. Per germline, CDR1 DFQATT and CDR2 SNEGSKA (reference sequence). The CDR3 runs 15 residues. CDR3 in amino acids: CCASGGRGREETQYF. CDR3 nucleotide sequence: TGCTGTGCTAGTGGAGGCAGGGGGCGCGAAGAGACCCAGTACTTC.

The rearrangement links TRBV20-1 to TRBJ2-3; TRBD2 matches 10 bases. This CDR3 comprises 15 residues. Germline V lookup: CDR1 DFQATT, CDR2 SNEGSKA (reference sequence). With V trimmed by 4 bases and J by 1 base, 5 bases remained unmatched. The CDR3 region is CSAKAGGPGTDTQYF. CDR3 nucleotides: TGCAGTGCTAAAGCGGGGGGGCCGGGCACAGATACGCAGTATTTT.

This clonotype was picked up many times. The V and J genes are TRBV18 and TRBJ1-1; D may be TRBD1 (5 bases). The CDR3 runs 13 residues. Trimming removed 4 bases at V and 4 bases at J, with 10 bases between. Germline CDR1 and CDR2: KGHSH and LQKENI. Here the CDR3 DNA reads TGTGCCAGCTCACAGGGACCGATCACTGAAGCTTTCTTT. Amino acids: CASSQGPITEAFF.

This clonotype was counted only a few times. The chain joins TRBV6-5 to TRBJ2-7; D remains unclear. Germline V gives CDR1 MNHEY, CDR2 SVGAGI. The CDR3 extends over 12 amino acids. V gave up 7 bases and J gave up 0 bases, with 7 bases separating them. The CDR3 region is CASIRTSYEQYF. The DNA for the CDR3 is TGTGCCAGCATACGGACCTCCTACGAGCAGTACTTC.